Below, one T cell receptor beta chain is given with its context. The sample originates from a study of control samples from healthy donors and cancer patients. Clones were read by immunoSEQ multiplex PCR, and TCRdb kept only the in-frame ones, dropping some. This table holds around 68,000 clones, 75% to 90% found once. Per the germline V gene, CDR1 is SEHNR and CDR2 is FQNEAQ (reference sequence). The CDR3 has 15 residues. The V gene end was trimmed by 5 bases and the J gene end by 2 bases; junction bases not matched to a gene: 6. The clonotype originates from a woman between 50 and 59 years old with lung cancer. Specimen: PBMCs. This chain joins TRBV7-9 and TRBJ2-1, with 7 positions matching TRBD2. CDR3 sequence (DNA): TGTGCCAGCAGCGTGCTAGCGGCTCCCTACAATGAGCAGTTCTTC. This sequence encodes CASSVLAAPYNEQFF.